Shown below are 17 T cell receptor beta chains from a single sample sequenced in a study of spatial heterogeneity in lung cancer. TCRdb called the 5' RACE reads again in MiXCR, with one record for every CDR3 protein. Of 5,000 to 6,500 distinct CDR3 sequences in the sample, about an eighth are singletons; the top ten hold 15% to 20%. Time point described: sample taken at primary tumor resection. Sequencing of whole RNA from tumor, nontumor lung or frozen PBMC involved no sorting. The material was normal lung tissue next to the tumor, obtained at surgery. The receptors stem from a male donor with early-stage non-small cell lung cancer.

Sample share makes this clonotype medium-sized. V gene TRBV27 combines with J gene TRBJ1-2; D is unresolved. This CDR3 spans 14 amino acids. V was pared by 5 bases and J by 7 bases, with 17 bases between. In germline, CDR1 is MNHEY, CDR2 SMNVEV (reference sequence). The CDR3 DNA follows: TGTGCCAGCAGTCGGGGAAGACACGCTCGTGGCTACACCTTC. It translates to CASSRGRHARGYTF.

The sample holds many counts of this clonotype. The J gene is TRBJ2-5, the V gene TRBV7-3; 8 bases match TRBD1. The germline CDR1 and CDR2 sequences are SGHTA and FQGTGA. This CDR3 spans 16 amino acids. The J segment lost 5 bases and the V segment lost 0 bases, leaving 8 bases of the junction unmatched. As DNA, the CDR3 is TGTGCCAGCAGCTTAACGGGGACAGGAGGGATGGAGACCCAGTACTTC. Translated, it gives CASSLTGTGGMETQYF.

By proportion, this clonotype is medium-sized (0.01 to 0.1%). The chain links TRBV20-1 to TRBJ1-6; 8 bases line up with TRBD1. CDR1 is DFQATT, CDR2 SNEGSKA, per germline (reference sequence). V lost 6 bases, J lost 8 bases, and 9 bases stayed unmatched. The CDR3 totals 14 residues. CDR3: CSAETGGGDSPLHF. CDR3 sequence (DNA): TGCAGTGCCGAAACAGGGGGTGGTGATTCACCCCTCCACTTT.

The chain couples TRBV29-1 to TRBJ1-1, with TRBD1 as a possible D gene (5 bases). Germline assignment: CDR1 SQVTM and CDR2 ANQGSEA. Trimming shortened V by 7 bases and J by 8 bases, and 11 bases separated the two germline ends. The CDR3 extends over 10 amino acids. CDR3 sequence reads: CSGLWGEAFF. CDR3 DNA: TGCAGCGGTCTTTGGGGCGAAGCTTTCTTT.

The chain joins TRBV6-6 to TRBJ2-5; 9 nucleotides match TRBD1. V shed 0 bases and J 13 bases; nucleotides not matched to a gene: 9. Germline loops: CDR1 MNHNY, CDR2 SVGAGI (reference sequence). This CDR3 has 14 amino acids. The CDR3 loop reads CASSYSPGQGTGYF. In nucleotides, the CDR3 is TGTGCCAGCAGTTACTCTCCGGGACAGGGTACCGGGTACTTC.

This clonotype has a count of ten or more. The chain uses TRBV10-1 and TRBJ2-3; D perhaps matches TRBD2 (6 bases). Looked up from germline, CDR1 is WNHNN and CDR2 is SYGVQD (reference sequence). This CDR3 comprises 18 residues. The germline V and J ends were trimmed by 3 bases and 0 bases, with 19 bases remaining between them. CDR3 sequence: CASSEDLGGRNSTDTQYF. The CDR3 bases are TGCGCCAGCAGTGAAGATCTGGGGGGACGAAATAGCACAGATACGCAGTATTTT.

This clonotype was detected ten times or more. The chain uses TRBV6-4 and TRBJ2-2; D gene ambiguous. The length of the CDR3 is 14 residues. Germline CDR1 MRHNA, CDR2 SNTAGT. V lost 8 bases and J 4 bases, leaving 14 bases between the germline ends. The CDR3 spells CASAASPGTGELFF. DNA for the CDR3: TGTGCCAGCGCAGCTAGTCCTGGCACCGGGGAGCTGTTTTTT.

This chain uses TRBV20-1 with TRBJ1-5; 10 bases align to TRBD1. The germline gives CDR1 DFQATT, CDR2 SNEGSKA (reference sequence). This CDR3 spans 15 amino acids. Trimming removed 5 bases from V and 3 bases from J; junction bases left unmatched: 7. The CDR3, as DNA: TGCAGTGCTGGGACAGGGGTATCTAACAATCAGCCCCAGCATTTT. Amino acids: CSAGTGVSNNQPQHF.

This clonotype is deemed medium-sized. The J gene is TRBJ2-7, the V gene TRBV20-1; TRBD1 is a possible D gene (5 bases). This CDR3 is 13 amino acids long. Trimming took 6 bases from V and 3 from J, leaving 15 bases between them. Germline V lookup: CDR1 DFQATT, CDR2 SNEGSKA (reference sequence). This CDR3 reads CSAPSQGNYEQYF. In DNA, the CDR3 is TGCAGTGCCCCATCGCAGGGAAACTACGAGCAGTACTTC.

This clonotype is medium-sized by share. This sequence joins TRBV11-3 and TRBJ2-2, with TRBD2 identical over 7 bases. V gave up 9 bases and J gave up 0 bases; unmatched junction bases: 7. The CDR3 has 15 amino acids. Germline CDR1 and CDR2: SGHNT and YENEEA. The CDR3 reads CASRGGNTNTGELFF. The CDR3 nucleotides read TGTGCCAGTCGGGGAGGGAATACGAACACCGGGGAGCTGTTTTTT.

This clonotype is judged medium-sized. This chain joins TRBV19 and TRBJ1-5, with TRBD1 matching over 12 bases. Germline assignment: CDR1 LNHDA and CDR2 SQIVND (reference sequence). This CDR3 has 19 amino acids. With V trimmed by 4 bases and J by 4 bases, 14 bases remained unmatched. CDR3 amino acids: CASSRPPGQGALRNQPQHF. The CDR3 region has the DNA TGTGCCAGTAGTAGACCTCCGGGACAGGGGGCTTTGAGGAATCAGCCCCAGCATTTT.

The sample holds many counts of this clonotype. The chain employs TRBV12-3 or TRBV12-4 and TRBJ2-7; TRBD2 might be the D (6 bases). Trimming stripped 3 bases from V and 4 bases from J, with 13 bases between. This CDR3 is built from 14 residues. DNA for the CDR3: TGTGCCAGCAGTTTGGACTACGCTTCTTACGAGCAGTACTTC. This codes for CASSLDYASYEQYF.

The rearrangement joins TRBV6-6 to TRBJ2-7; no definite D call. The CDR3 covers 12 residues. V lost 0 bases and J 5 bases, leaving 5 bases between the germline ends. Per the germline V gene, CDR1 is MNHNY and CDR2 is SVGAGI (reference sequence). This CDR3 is CASSYSTDEQYF. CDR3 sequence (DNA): TGTGCCAGCAGTTACTCGACGGACGAGCAGTACTTC.

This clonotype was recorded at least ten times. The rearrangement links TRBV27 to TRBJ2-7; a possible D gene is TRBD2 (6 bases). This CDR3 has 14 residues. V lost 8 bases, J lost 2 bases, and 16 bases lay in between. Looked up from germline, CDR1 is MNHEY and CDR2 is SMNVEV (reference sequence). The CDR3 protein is CASAGRDGAYEQYF. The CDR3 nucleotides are TGTGCCAGCGCCGGGCGGGACGGAGCCTACGAGCAGTACTTC.

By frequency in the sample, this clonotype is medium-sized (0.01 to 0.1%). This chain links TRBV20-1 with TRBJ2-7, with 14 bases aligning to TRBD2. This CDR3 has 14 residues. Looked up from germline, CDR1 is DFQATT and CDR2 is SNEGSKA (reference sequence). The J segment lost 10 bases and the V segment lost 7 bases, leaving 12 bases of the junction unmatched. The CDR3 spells CSGKPPGLAGDQYF. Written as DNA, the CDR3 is TGCAGTGGGAAACCTCCGGGACTAGCGGGAGATCAGTACTTC.

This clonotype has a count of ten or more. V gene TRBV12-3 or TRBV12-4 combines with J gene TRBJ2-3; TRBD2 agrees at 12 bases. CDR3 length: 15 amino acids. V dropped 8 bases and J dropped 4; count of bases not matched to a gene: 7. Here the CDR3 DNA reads TGTGCCAGCGGAACGACTAGCGGGAGCGCAGATACGCAGTATTTT. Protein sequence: CASGTTSGSADTQYF.

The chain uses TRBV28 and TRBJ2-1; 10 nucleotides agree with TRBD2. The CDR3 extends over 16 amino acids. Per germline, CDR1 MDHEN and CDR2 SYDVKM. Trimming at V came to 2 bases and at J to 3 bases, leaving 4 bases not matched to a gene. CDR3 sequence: CASSLASGSFYNEQFF. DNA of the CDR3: TGTGCCAGCAGTTTAGCTAGCGGGAGCTTCTACAATGAGCAGTTCTTC. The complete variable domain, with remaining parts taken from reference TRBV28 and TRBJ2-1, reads DVKVTQSSRYLVKRTGEKVFLECVQDMDHENMFWYRQDPGLGLRLIYFSYDVKMKEKGDIPEGYSVSREKKERFSLILESASTNQTSMYLCASSLASGSFYNEQFFGPGTRLTVL.